Presented here are 26 T cell receptor beta chains from one specimen sequenced in a study of cytomegalovirus exposure and HLA in healthy donors. Primers for the PCR totalled 60 Vbeta and 13 Jbeta. TCRdb keeps only in-frame clones here, not all; method: immunoSEQ multiplex PCR. The repertoire holds about 210,000 clones, with 82% as singletons. Sequencing input: PBMCs. The source is a man aged 40-55 years in good health and CMV-seropositive.

This clone has just a few counts. CDR3 in DNA: TGTGCCAGCAGCTTGGAGATCGGGACAGTGGCCGTCGAGCAGTACTTC. Translating gives CASSLEIGTVAVEQYF. This chain joins TRBV5-6 and TRBJ2-7; 7 bases are a match to TRBD1. The CDR3 is 16 residues long. Looked up from germline, CDR1 is SGHDT and CDR2 is YYEEEE. J lost 6 bases, V lost 0 bases, and 12 bases had no gene match.

The chain uses TRBV6-5 and TRBJ1-1; D may be TRBD1 (6 bases). V lost 2 bases and J 6 bases, leaving 10 bases between the germline ends. Germline CDR1 reads MNHEY; CDR2 reads SVGAGI. This CDR3 contains 13 residues. In DNA, the CDR3 is TGTGCCAGCAGTTACGACAGGAAGGCTGAAGCTTTCTTT. Protein product: CASSYDRKAEAFF.

The V gene is TRBV9, the J gene TRBJ2-5, with 15 bases identical to TRBD2. Germline assignment: CDR1 SGDLS and CDR2 YYNGEE. This CDR3 has 17 residues. The trim removed 8 bases at V and 2 bases at J, leaving 10 bases unmatched. The CDR3 nucleotides read TGTGCCAGTAGCCTAGGACTAGCGGGAGGGACACAAGAGACCCAGTACTTC. Protein sequence: CASSLGLAGGTQETQYF.

In this sample, this clone turned up a few times. V and J are TRBV7-3 and TRBJ2-5, with 11 bases fitting TRBD2. Germline values: CDR1 SGHTA, CDR2 FQGTGA. The CDR3 extends over 15 amino acids. The trim removed 5 bases at V and 2 bases at J, leaving 4 bases unmatched. CDR3 in amino acids: CASSPTSGIQETQYF. The CDR3 DNA is TGTGCCAGCAGCCCGACTAGCGGGATACAAGAGACCCAGTACTTC.

This chain links TRBV25-1 with TRBJ2-7; D unclear. The V end was cut by 4 bases, the J end by 3 bases, with 10 bases between. The CDR3 sequence is 13 residues long. Per the germline V gene, CDR1 is MGHDK and CDR2 is SYGVNS. The CDR3 sequence is CASSGEAGYEQYV. The CDR3 DNA is TGTGCCAGCAGTGGTGAGGCTGGCTACGAGCAGTACGTC.

The chain is built from TRBV5-1 and TRBJ2-5; 7 nucleotides agree with TRBD2. CDR1 is SGHRS, CDR2 YFSETQ, per germline. The CDR3 runs to 16 residues. Losses at the gene ends were 0 bases for V and 2 bases for J; bases not matched to a gene: 7. The CDR3 coding sequence is TGCGCCAGCAGCTTGGACGCGGCGGGAGCTCAAGAGACCCAGTACTTC. Protein product: CASSLDAAGAQETQYF.

The chain carries TRBV6-5 and TRBJ1-1, with 7 bases identical to TRBD1. V lost 5 bases to trimming and J lost 5 bases; unmatched junction nucleotides: 11. The CDR3 is 15 residues long. Germline CDR1 MNHEY, CDR2 SVGAGI. The CDR3 nucleotides are TGTGCCAGCAGTGGCACAGGGGTATGGTGGACTGAAGCTTTCTTT. Its translation is CASSGTGVWWTEAFF.

The gene calls are TRBV6-5 and TRBJ2-2, with 7 bases matching TRBD2. This CDR3 comprises 15 residues. V shed 1 base and J 6 bases; nucleotides not matched to a gene: 5. Germline loops: CDR1 MNHEY, CDR2 SVGAGI. CDR3 in amino acids: CASSYFAGLAGELFF. The CDR3 nucleotides read TGTGCCAGCAGTTACTTCGCCGGACTAGCCGGGGAGCTGTTTTTT.

V is TRBV6-5 and J is TRBJ2-6; D remains ambiguous. V lost 4 bases, J lost 3 bases, and 7 bases lay in between. The CDR3 contains 14 residues. The germline V gene has CDR1 MNHEY and CDR2 SVGAGI. CDR3 in DNA: TGTGCCAGCAGTTCCCCTCTTGGGGCCAACGTCCTGACTTTC. Residues: CASSSPLGANVLTF.

The chain carries TRBV29-1 and TRBJ2-1; D not certain. Per germline, CDR1 SQVTM and CDR2 ANQGSEA. There are 13 residues in the CDR3. Trimming pared 4 bases from V and 0 bases from J, leaving 7 bases between. The CDR3 here is CSVVSPSYNEQFF. The CDR3 DNA reads as TGCAGCGTTGTATCCCCCTCCTACAATGAGCAGTTCTTC.

This chain links TRBV19 with TRBJ2-2, with TRBD2 matching over 12 bases. Germline V gene sequence: CDR1 LNHDA, CDR2 SQIVND (reference sequence). V shed 7 bases, J shed 3 bases, and the junction held 15 bases outside the gene matches. The CDR3 runs 19 residues. The CDR3 coding sequence is TGTGCCAGTAACCTCCGGGCTAGCGGGAGGGCCGTGGACACCGGGGAGCTGTTTTTT. Translating it yields CASNLRASGRAVDTGELFF.

J is TRBJ2-7 and V is TRBV23-1; possibly TRBD1 for D (6 bases). TRBV23-1 is an ORF, and what it does is uncertain. V dropped 5 bases and J dropped 9 bases, with 14 bases sitting between them. The CDR3 spans 12 residues. The chain's CDR3 is CASSSKETGQYF. The CDR3 region has the DNA TGCGCCAGCAGTTCAAAGGAGACAGGGCAGTACTTC.

This chain joins TRBV27 and TRBJ1-4; 7 bases align to TRBD1. The CDR3 covers 15 residues. V lost 3 bases to trimming and J lost 3 bases; unmatched junction nucleotides: 4. The germline V gene has CDR1 MNHEY and CDR2 SMNVEV (reference sequence). The CDR3 bases are TGTGCCAGCAGTTTTAGTCAGGGGGCTAATGAAAAACTGTTTTTT. Translated, it gives CASSFSQGANEKLFF.

This chain uses TRBV6-5 with TRBJ1-5, with TRBD1 matching over 7 bases. V lost 4 bases to trimming and J lost 6 bases; unmatched junction nucleotides: 9. The CDR3 extends over 15 amino acids. Per the germline V gene, CDR1 is MNHEY and CDR2 is SVGAGI. Here the CDR3 DNA reads TGTGCCAGCAGTTCCGGACAGGTCGGAAGTCAGCCCCAGCATTTT. Translation gives CASSSGQVGSQPQHF.

This chain joins TRBV11-1 and TRBJ2-1; TRBD2 matches at 9 bases. The V segment lost 6 bases and the J segment 1 base; nucleotides outside the gene matches: 4. The germline CDR1 and CDR2 sequences are SGHAT and FQDESV (reference sequence). The CDR3 spans 15 residues. The CDR3 spells CASSFSGSSYNEQFF. CDR3 nucleotide sequence: TGTGCCAGCAGTTTTAGCGGGAGTTCCTACAATGAGCAGTTCTTC.

V and J are TRBV5-4 and TRBJ2-2; D perhaps matches TRBD2 (5 bases). Trimming removed 4 bases from V and 3 bases from J, with 19 bases in between. Per the germline V gene, CDR1 is SGHNT and CDR2 is YYREEE (reference sequence). The CDR3 runs 17 residues. The CDR3 bases are TGTGCCAGCAGCCCCCCTTTGGATAGGCGGGACACCGGGGAGCTGTTTTTT. Its protein is CASSPPLDRRDTGELFF.

J is TRBJ1-4 and V is TRBV15, with TRBD1 as a possible D gene (6 bases). Trimming pared 0 bases from V and 7 bases from J, leaving 12 bases between. Germline V CDR1 and CDR2: LNHNV, YYDKDF (reference sequence). CDR3 size: 15 residues. Here the CDR3 DNA reads TGTGCCACCAGCAGAGAGGGGGGGGCTCCTGAAAAACTGTTTTTT. This encodes CATSREGGAPEKLFF.

A note on this clone: The same CDR3 is also encoded by other DNA sequences in this sample. Here the CDR3 DNA reads TGCGCCAGCAGCTTGGGGGGCGGCACAGATACGCAGTATTTT. As protein: CASSLGGGTDTQYF. The chain joins TRBV5-1 to TRBJ2-3; maybe TRBD1 (5 bases). CDR1 and CDR2 from the germline V gene are SGHRS and YFSETQ. V was pared by 0 bases and J by 1 base, with 6 bases between. There are 14 residues in the CDR3.

V is TRBV28 and J is TRBJ2-3; D is unresolved. The CDR3 loop spans 18 amino acids. Germline V gene lookup returns CDR1 MDHEN and CDR2 SYDVKM. V dropped 2 bases and J dropped 2 bases, with 20 bases sitting between them. The CDR3 DNA reads TGTGCCAGCAGTTTAAATATGGGTGGGCCCGGTATCACAGATACGCAGTATTTT. It yields the protein CASSLNMGGPGITDTQYF.

This clone turned up a few times. The V call is TRBV5-6, the J call TRBJ1-1; D ambiguous. Germline values: CDR1 SGHDT, CDR2 YYEEEE. The CDR3 runs to 15 residues. Trimming took 4 bases from V and 0 from J, leaving 13 bases between them. CDR3 sequence (DNA): TGTGCCAGCAGCAACCGACGGGTCCTGAACACTGAAGCTTTCTTT. Residues: CASSNRRVLNTEAFF.

V is TRBV27 and J is TRBJ1-5; D gene uncertain. The V end was cut by 8 bases, the J end by 0 bases, with 14 bases between. This CDR3 comprises 15 residues. Germline loops: CDR1 MNHEY, CDR2 SMNVEV (reference sequence). CDR3 in amino acids: CASPGVAGSNQPQHF. The CDR3 DNA reads TGTGCCAGCCCCGGGGTCGCGGGTAGCAATCAGCCCCAGCATTTT.

The rearrangement joins TRBV6-5 to TRBJ1-1; TRBD1 might be the D (5 bases). The V end lost 5 bases, the J end lost 5 bases, and 15 bases lay between the germline ends. The CDR3 is 14 residues long. Germline V gene data show CDR1 as MNHEY and CDR2 as SVGAGI. CDR3 coding DNA: TGTGCCAGCAGTGAACCGTTTCCAGGGACTGAAGCTTTCTTT. Translated, it gives CASSEPFPGTEAFF.

The gene calls are TRBV2 and TRBJ2-7; 8 bases agree with TRBD1. Germline CDR1 SNHLY, CDR2 FYNNEI. Trimming at V came to 6 bases and at J to 5 bases, leaving 9 bases not matched to a gene. The CDR3 consists of 14 residues. As DNA, the CDR3 is TGTGCCAGCAGAGCCCGACAGGGGCTGCACGAGCAGTACTTC. It yields the protein CASRARQGLHEQYF.

The rearrangement links TRBV5-1 to TRBJ1-1; D unclear. Germline CDR1 SGHRS, CDR2 YFSETQ. V shed 0 bases and J shed 7 bases, with 7 bases lying between them. This CDR3 comprises 12 residues. CDR3: CASSLVGDEAFF. The DNA of the CDR3 is TGCGCCAGCAGCTTGGTCGGAGATGAAGCTTTCTTT.

V is TRBV5-5 and J is TRBJ2-5; D is possibly TRBD1 (5 bases). CDR1 SGHKS and CDR2 YYEKEE come from the germline V gene (reference sequence). This CDR3 comprises 15 residues. Trimming left V 0 bases short and J 1 base short, with 10 bases between. The CDR3 sequence: CASSLGAGIQETQYF. The CDR3, as DNA: TGTGCCAGCAGCTTGGGGGCAGGGATCCAAGAGACCCAGTACTTC.

In its sample, this clone was seen a few times. The chain joins TRBV11-3 to TRBJ2-3; maybe TRBD2 (6 bases). The CDR3 is made up of 14 amino acids. Germline V gene sequence: CDR1 SGHNT, CDR2 YENEEA. V was pared by 5 bases and J by 4 bases, with 13 bases between. The CDR3 loop reads CASSPRDFPDTQYF. Written as DNA, the CDR3 is TGTGCCAGCAGCCCGAGGGACTTCCCAGATACGCAGTATTTT.